The clone carrying this T cell receptor beta chain came up once. This CDR3 has 17 residues. CDR1 is MNHEY and CDR2 is SVGEGT in the germline V gene. V was clipped by 0 bases and J by 0 bases; unmatched bases: 4. Original data processing: Amplification from reference gene primers served as the basis for estimated nucleated cell counts. This table comes from immunoSEQ multiplex PCR, and its TCRdb copy is limited to in-frame clones, with some not included. That table is the source of V, J and clone size, and D and trimming were worked out from the DNA. The sample holds a few hundred thousand clones, 70% to 85% seen once. The sample is drawn from a study of blood T cell repertoires in COVID-19. Background on the study: The samples span acute and convalescent COVID-19 from the United States, Italy and Spain. PBMCs, B-cell-depleted T cells, or T cells provided the cDNA or gDNA that made up the material.

The chain carries TRBV6-2 or TRBV6-3 and TRBJ2-2, with TRBD1 matching 7 bases. The receptor's source is a woman aged 40 to 50 who had recovered from COVID-19. Sequencing was done on a sample of peripheral blood. CDR3 sequence: CASSYSRGTANTGELFF. DNA of the CDR3: TGTGCCAGCAGTTACTCGAGGGGGACAGCGAACACCGGGGAGCTGTTTTTT.